The 23 T cell receptor beta chains below come from one sample, sequenced in a study of beta chain features in type 1 diabetes. Every bit of the isolated RNA underwent reverse transcription, so sequencing read expressed TCRB transcripts. Data came from immunoSEQ multiplex PCR; TCRdb stores just in-frame clones and leaves some out. The sample includes 300,000 to 400,000 clones, around 13% of them seen just once. The sample comprised naive CD4+ T cells from blood. The receptors originated from a young man in good health.

The CDR3 loop is CASSHPDRGETQYF. The DNA for the CDR3 is TGCGCCAGCAGCCACCCGGACAGGGGGGAGACCCAGTACTTC. The V gene is TRBV5-1, the J gene TRBJ2-5; TRBD1 aligns across 10 bases. V gave up 4 bases and J gave up 5 bases; unmatched junction bases: 5. This CDR3 has 14 residues. Germline CDR1 reads SGHRS; CDR2 reads YFSETQ.

The chain employs TRBV6-6 and TRBJ1-1; TRBD1 is a possible D gene (6 bases). In germline, CDR1 is MNHNY, CDR2 SVGAGI (reference sequence). This CDR3 has 14 amino acids. V lost 2 bases and J lost 3, with 10 bases in between. The CDR3 reads CASSYGGEDTEAFF. The CDR3 coding sequence is TGTGCCAGCAGTTACGGGGGCGAGGACACTGAAGCTTTCTTT.

The V call is TRBV5-6, the J call TRBJ2-7; TRBD2 matches 10 bases. This CDR3 region has 18 residues. Trimming removed 0 bases from V and 1 base from J; junction bases left unmatched: 10. From germline, CDR1 is SGHDT and CDR2 YYEEEE. The CDR3 region is CASSLVASGGEGSYEQYF. CDR3 sequence (DNA): TGTGCCAGCAGCTTGGTGGCTAGCGGGGGTGAGGGGTCCTACGAGCAGTACTTC.

This clone has a handful of counts. The chain employs TRBV4-2 and TRBJ2-2, with D tentatively TRBD1 (6 bases). V lost 0 bases to trimming and J lost 2 bases, with 7 bases between them. The CDR3 covers 15 residues. Germline V gene sequence: CDR1 LGHNA, CDR2 YNFKEQ. CDR3 residues: CASSQDRGNTGELFF. In DNA, the CDR3 is TGTGCCAGCAGCCAAGACAGGGGAAACACCGGGGAGCTGTTTTTT.

This clone was seen a few times. The V and J genes are TRBV5-6 and TRBJ2-7; no reliable D call. Trimming stripped 2 bases from V and 7 bases from J, with 10 bases between. Per the germline V gene, CDR1 is SGHDT and CDR2 is YYEEEE. CDR3 length equals 12 residues. The CDR3 DNA follows: TGTGCCAGCAGCTTTCCCCCGAGTGAGCAGTACTTC. Translated: CASSFPPSEQYF. The whole variable domain, filled in from reference TRBV5-6 and TRBJ2-7, reads DAGVTQSPTHLIKTRGQQVTLRCSPKSGHDTVSWYQQALGQGPQFIFQYYEEEERQRGNFPDRFSGHQFPNYSSELNVNALLLGDSALYLCASSFPPSEQYFGPGTRLTVT.

V usage is TRBV6-6 and J usage is TRBJ2-7; D is perhaps TRBD2 (5 bases). The CDR3 length is 15 residues. In germline, CDR1 is MNHNY, CDR2 SVGAGI (reference sequence). V was shortened by 3 bases and J by 4 bases, with 16 bases between the two germline ends. This chain's CDR3 is CASSYRGDTPYEQYF. The CDR3 DNA follows: TGTGCCAGCAGTTATCGGGGTGACACTCCGTACGAGCAGTACTTC.

The chain links TRBV9 to TRBJ2-1; D is uncertain. The CDR3 totals 14 residues. V gave up 4 bases and J gave up 3 bases, with 11 bases separating them. The V gene's germline CDR1 is SGDLS and CDR2 YYNGEE. CDR3 amino acids: CASSPRHGYNEQFF. As DNA, the CDR3 is TGTGCCAGCAGCCCCAGACACGGCTACAATGAGCAGTTCTTC.

The V call is TRBV11-2, the J call TRBJ2-1; 7 positions match TRBD1. Germline V gene sequence: CDR1 SGHAT, CDR2 FQNNGV. Trimming took 10 bases from V and 0 from J; bases not matched to a gene: 6. This CDR3 has 14 residues. CDR3: CATKTGSSYNEQFF. The CDR3 bases are TGTGCCACCAAGACAGGGAGCTCCTACAATGAGCAGTTCTTC. The full variable domain, its missing parts supplied by reference TRBV11-2 and TRBJ2-1, is EAGVAQSPRYKIIEKRQSVAFWCNPISGHATLYWYQQILGQGPKLLIQFQNNGVVDDSQLPKDRFSAERLKGVDSTLKIQPAKLEDSAVYLCATKTGSSYNEQFFGPGTRLTVL.

This clone has just a few counts. V is TRBV6-1 and J is TRBJ2-7; tentative D call: TRBD1 (5 bases). The CDR3 sequence is 13 residues long. Germline CDR1 MNHNS, CDR2 SASEGT. Deletions cut 6 bases from V and 2 bases from J, with 11 bases between. CDR3 residues: CASRKSRAYEQYF. CDR3 DNA: TGTGCCAGCAGAAAAAGCAGGGCCTACGAGCAGTACTTC.

This clone occurred a few times. This chain uses TRBV30 with TRBJ1-5, with 8 bases identical to TRBD1. V was pared by 2 bases and J by 6 bases, with 6 bases of the junction left unmatched. CDR3 length equals 14 residues. Germline values: CDR1 GTSNPN, CDR2 SVGIG (reference sequence). This CDR3 reads CAWSTGQGLQPQHF. CDR3 nucleotides: TGTGCCTGGAGTACCGGACAGGGACTTCAGCCCCAGCATTTT.

This clone was picked up a small number of times. The chain couples TRBV29-1 to TRBJ2-3, with TRBD1 as a possible D gene (6 bases). V lost 4 bases and J lost 0, with 11 bases in between. The CDR3 length is 14 residues. CDR1 SQVTM and CDR2 ANQGSEA come from the germline V gene. The CDR3 coding sequence is TGCAGCGTTGGAGAGACAGGTAGCACAGATACGCAGTATTTT. Residues: CSVGETGSTDTQYF.

In its sample, this clone was seen a few times. V is TRBV7-2 and J is TRBJ1-6; TRBD1 matches 7 bases. This CDR3 spans 17 amino acids. Germline CDR1 SGHTA, CDR2 FQGNSA. V dropped 3 bases and J dropped 5; count of bases not matched to a gene: 10. CDR3 loop: CASSFRPGTADNSPLHF. The CDR3, as DNA: TGTGCCAGCAGCTTCCGCCCGGGGACAGCGGATAATTCACCCCTCCACTTT.

This clone showed up just a few times. V usage is TRBV10-3 and J usage is TRBJ1-4; 9 nucleotides match TRBD1. The CDR3 sequence is 15 residues long. V shed 6 bases, J shed 7 bases, and the junction held 9 bases outside the gene matches. Germline V gene sequence: CDR1 ENHRY, CDR2 SYGVKD. The CDR3 sequence: CAISGDREKGEKLFF. Written as DNA, the CDR3 is TGTGCCATCAGCGGGGACAGGGAAAAGGGTGAAAAACTGTTTTTT.

This clone was observed a few times. V gene TRBV4-3 combines with J gene TRBJ2-2; 14 bases fit TRBD2. V was clipped by 8 bases and J by 6 bases; unmatched bases: 5. The CDR3 covers 15 residues. The germline V gene encodes CDR1 LGHNA and CDR2 YSLEER. CDR3 DNA: TGCGCCAGCCGCTGGACTAGCGGGGGGCCCGGGGAGCTGTTTTTT. Its protein is CASRWTSGGPGELFF.

The gene calls are TRBV30 and TRBJ2-5; D possibly corresponds to TRBD1 (5 bases). CDR1 is GTSNPN and CDR2 is SVGIG in the germline V gene (reference sequence). Trimming shortened V by 0 bases and J by 2 bases, and 7 bases separated the two germline ends. The CDR3 has 13 amino acids. The CDR3 bases are TGTGCCTGGAGTGTAAACAGGCAAGAGACCCAGTACTTC. Its translation is CAWSVNRQETQYF.

The chain joins TRBV7-3 to TRBJ1-1; D uncertain. Germline assignment: CDR1 SGHTA and CDR2 FQGTGA. V lost 1 base to trimming and J lost 5 bases, with 14 bases between them. The CDR3 has 15 residues. DNA of the CDR3: TGTGCCAGCAGCTTAAGCGGGCCGCCGGGGACTGAAGCTTTCTTT. This codes for CASSLSGPPGTEAFF.

In its sample, this clone was seen a few times. The V call is TRBV4-2, the J call TRBJ1-4, with D perhaps matching TRBD1 (5 bases). The germline V and J ends were trimmed by 0 bases and 8 bases, with 16 bases remaining between them. The CDR3 is 16 amino acids. CDR1 and CDR2 from the germline V gene are LGHNA and YNFKEQ. The CDR3 spells CASSQEGGDYGEKLFF. The CDR3 DNA sequence: TGTGCCAGCAGCCAAGAGGGGGGTGACTACGGGGAAAAACTGTTTTTT.

The rearrangement uses TRBV5-1 and TRBJ2-3; TRBD2 agrees at 8 bases. Germline CDR1 and CDR2: SGHRS and YFSETQ. The junction had 5 bases not matched to a gene; V was cut back by 5 bases and J by 0 bases. The CDR3 is 15 residues long. The CDR3 sequence is CASRQTSESTDTQYF. The CDR3 nucleotides are TGCGCCAGCAGGCAGACTAGCGAGAGCACAGATACGCAGTATTTT.

This clone was counted a few times. The V call is TRBV4-1, the J call TRBJ1-2; TRBD1 matches 9 bases. Germline trimming cut 4 bases from V and 7 bases from J; bases unmatched to any gene: 10. This CDR3 is built from 15 residues. The germline CDR1 and CDR2 sequences are MGHRA and YSYEKL. CDR3 sequence: CASSRDPGTGSGYTF. CDR3 nucleotide sequence: TGCGCCAGCAGCCGAGACCCCGGGACAGGGTCTGGCTACACCTTC.

The chain recombines TRBV27 with TRBJ2-5; D is undetermined. Between the trimmed V and J ends, which lost 3 bases and 5 bases, there was a span of 13 bases. The CDR3 extends over 14 amino acids. Germline V CDR1 and CDR2: MNHEY, SMNVEV (reference sequence). CDR3 sequence: CASSFRSPSETQYF. In DNA form, the CDR3 reads TGTGCCAGCAGTTTCCGAAGCCCGTCCGAGACCCAGTACTTC.

This clone was seen only a few times. This rearrangement joins TRBV7-9 to TRBJ1-3, with D possibly TRBD1 on 5 matching bases. The CDR3 covers 15 residues. Trimming cost V 4 bases and J 0 bases, with 10 bases left between them. From germline, CDR1 is SEHNR and CDR2 FQNEAQ (reference sequence). The CDR3, as DNA: TGTGCCAGCAGCTGGCGGGGGTACTCTGGAAACACCATATATTTT. This gives the protein CASSWRGYSGNTIYF. Full variable domain (outside the CDR3, taken from reference TRBV7-9 and TRBJ1-3): DTGVSQNPRHKITKRGQNVTFRCDPISEHNRLYWYRQTLGQGPEFLTYFQNEAQLEKSRLLSDRFSAERPKGSFSTLEIQRTEQGDSAMYLCASSWRGYSGNTIYFGEGSWLTVV.

This clone was counted a few times. J is TRBJ2-5 and V is TRBV11-2; D possibly corresponds to TRBD1 (5 bases). Germline CDR1 is SGHAT and CDR2 is FQNNGV. The CDR3 extends over 14 amino acids. Trimming stripped 1 base from V and 1 base from J, with 7 bases between. The CDR3 bases are TGTGCCAGCAGCTTAGGACAGCTCCAAGAGACCCAGTACTTC. As protein: CASSLGQLQETQYF.

This clone was observed a handful of times. The V and J genes are TRBV7-9 and TRBJ2-2, with D possibly TRBD1 on 6 matching bases. Germline assignment: CDR1 SEHNR and CDR2 FQNEAQ (reference sequence). V lost 4 bases and J lost 6, with 9 bases in between. CDR3 length: 13 residues. CDR3 amino acids: CASSSAGAGELFF. The DNA of the CDR3 is TGTGCCAGCAGCTCCGCAGGGGCCGGGGAGCTGTTTTTT.